Below, one T cell receptor (beta chain) is given with its context. Its specificity is not known. These data come from a study of T cell repertoires in cytomegalovirus infection. A single record per CDR3 protein comes from TCRdb applying MiXCR to the reads. The sample has 45,000 to 55,000 distinct CDR3 sequences; about a fifth are singletons. The CDR3 runs to 13 residues. V shed 1 base, J shed 3 bases, and the junction held 3 bases outside the gene matches. Germline values: CDR1 DFQATT, CDR2 SNEGSKA (reference sequence). The rearrangement joins TRBV20-1 to TRBJ2-7, with 7 bases matching TRBD2. Sequencing was performed on CD8+ T cells from cultured PBMCs, taken from culture after CMV antigen stimulation. The source of this sequence is a human donor in good health (CMV status not recorded). Some clones in this sample may be carry-over from other donors' samples. The CDR3 spells CSARARGYYEQYF. Written as DNA, the CDR3 is TGCAGTGCTAGAGCGCGGGGGTACTACGAGCAGTACTTC.